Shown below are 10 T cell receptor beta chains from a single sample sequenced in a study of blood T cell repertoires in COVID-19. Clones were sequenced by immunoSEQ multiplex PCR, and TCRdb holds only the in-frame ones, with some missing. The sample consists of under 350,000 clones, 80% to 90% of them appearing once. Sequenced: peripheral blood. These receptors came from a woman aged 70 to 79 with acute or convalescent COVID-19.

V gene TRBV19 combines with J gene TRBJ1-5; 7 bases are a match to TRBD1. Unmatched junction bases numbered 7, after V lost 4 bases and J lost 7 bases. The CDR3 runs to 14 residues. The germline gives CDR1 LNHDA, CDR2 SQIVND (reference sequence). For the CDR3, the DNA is TGTGCCAGTAGTACACAGGGGATTGGCCAGCCCCAGCATTTT. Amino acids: CASSTQGIGQPQHF.

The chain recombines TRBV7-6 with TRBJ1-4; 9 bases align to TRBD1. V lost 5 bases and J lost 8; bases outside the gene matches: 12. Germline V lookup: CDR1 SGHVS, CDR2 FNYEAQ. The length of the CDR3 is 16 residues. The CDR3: CASSRSQGAFEEKLFF. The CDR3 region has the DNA TGTGCCAGCAGCCGTTCACAGGGGGCGTTTGAAGAAAAACTGTTTTTT.

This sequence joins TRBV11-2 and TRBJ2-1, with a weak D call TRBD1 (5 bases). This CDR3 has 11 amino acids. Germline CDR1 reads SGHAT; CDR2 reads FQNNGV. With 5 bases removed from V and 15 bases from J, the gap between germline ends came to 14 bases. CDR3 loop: CASSQGLIPFF. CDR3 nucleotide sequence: TGTGCCAGCAGCCAGGGTCTTATACCGTTCTTC. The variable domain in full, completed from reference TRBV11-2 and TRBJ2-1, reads EAGVAQSPRYKIIEKRQSVAFWCNPISGHATLYWYQQILGQGPKLLIQFQNNGVVDDSQLPKDRFSAERLKGVDSTLKIQPAKLEDSAVYLCASSQGLIPFFGPGTRLTVL.

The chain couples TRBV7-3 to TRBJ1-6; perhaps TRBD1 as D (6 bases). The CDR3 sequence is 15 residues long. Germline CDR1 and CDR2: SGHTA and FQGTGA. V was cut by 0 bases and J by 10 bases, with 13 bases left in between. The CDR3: CASSLTDRGRSPLHF. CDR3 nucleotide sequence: TGTGCCAGCAGCTTAACGGATAGGGGGAGATCACCCCTCCACTTT.

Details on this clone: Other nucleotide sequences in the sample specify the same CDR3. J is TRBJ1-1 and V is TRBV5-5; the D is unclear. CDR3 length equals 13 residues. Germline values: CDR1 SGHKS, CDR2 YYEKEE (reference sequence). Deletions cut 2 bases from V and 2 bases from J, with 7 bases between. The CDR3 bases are TGTGCCAGCAGCTTACGGGGAAACACTGAAGCTTTCTTT. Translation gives CASSLRGNTEAFF. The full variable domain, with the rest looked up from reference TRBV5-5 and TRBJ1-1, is DAGVTQSPTHLIKTRGQQVTLRCSPISGHKSVSWYQQVLGQGPQFIFQYYEKEERGRGNFPDRFSARQFPNYSSELNVNALLLGDSALYLCASSLRGNTEAFFGQGTRLTVV.

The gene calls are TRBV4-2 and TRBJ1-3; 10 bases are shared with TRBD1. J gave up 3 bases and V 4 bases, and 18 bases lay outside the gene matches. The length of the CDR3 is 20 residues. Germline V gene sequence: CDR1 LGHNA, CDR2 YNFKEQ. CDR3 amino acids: CASSLYDRGRGLSSGNTIYF. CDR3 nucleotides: TGTGCCAGCAGCCTCTACGACAGGGGGCGAGGTCTTTCTAGTGGAAACACCATATATTTT.

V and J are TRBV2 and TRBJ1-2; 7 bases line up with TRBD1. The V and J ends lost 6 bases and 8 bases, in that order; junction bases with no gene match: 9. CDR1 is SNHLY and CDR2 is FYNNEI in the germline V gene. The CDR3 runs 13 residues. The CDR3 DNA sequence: TGTGCCAGCAGCCCGACAGGGCCGGGAGGCTACACCTTC. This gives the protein CASSPTGPGGYTF.

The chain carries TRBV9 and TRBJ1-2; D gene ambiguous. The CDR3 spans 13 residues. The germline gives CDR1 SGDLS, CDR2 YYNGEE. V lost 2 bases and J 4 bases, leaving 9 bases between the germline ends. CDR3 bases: TGTGCCAGCAGCGTCGACGAGGGCTATGGCTACACCTTC. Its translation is CASSVDEGYGYTF.

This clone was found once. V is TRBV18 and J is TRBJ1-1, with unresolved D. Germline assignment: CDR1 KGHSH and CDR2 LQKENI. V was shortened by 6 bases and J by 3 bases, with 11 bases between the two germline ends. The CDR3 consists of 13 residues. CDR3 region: CASSTGIDTEAFF. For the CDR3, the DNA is TGTGCCAGCTCCACGGGGATAGACACTGAAGCTTTCTTT.

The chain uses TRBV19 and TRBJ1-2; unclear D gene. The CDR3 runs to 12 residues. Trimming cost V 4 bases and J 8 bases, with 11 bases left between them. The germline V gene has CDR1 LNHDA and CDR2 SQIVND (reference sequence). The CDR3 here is CASSTSHSGYTF. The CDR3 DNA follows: TGTGCCAGTAGTACCTCCCACAGCGGCTACACCTTC.